This TCR beta chain appears in the sequencing data of a study of blood T cell repertoires in COVID-19. About the research overall: T cells, B-cell-depleted T cells, or PBMCs supplied cDNA or gDNA.

The assay was immunoSEQ multiplex PCR, and TCRdb's table has in-frame clones only and misses some. The sample records tens of thousands of clones, 73% being singletons. Between the trimmed V and J ends, which lost 7 bases and 0 bases, there was a span of 11 bases. CDR1 is SNHLY and CDR2 is FYNNEI in the germline V gene. The CDR3 has 14 residues. The sequence derives from a woman between 70 and 85 years old with acute or convalescent COVID-19. The chain recombines TRBV2 with TRBJ2-3, with D possibly being TRBD1 (5 bases). The sequencing input was peripheral blood. CDR3 sequence (DNA): TGTGCCAGCAAGGGTAGGGGAAGCACAGATACGCAGTATTTT. Translated: CASKGRGSTDTQYF.